Below are 11 T cell receptor beta chains sequenced from a single sample in a study of monozygotic twins with inflammatory bowel disease. Reanalyzing the 5' RACE reads, TCRdb keeps one entry per CDR3 protein, without DNA. The sample includes 420,000 or so distinct CDR3 sequences. The sample was blood. These receptors were obtained from a human donor with ulcerative colitis or Crohn's disease, or a healthy co-twin of an affected twin (not recorded which).

V is TRBV5-6 and J is TRBJ2-1. This CDR3 is 14 amino acids long. CDR1 is SGHDT, CDR2 YYEEEE, per germline. The chain's CDR3 is CASSLLHGVTEQFF.

The gene calls are TRBV27 and TRBJ2-3; TCRdb lists TRBD2, though no DNA is available to test this call. Per germline, CDR1 MNHEY and CDR2 SMNVEV (reference sequence). The CDR3 is 13 residues long. The CDR3 spells CASTSRVTDTQYF.

The J gene is TRBJ2-1, the V gene TRBV13; TCRdb reports TRBD2, a call that lacks DNA to check it against. This CDR3 is built from 17 residues. Germline CDR1 is PRHDT and CDR2 is FYEKMQ (reference sequence). The CDR3 spells CASSRPWGAGGTDEQFF.

V and J are TRBV5-4 and TRBJ2-1; TCRdb names TRBD1, which stays unverified in the absence of DNA. This CDR3 is built from 14 residues. Germline V gene data show CDR1 as SGHNT and CDR2 as YYREEE (reference sequence). The CDR3 here is CASSPGGTAREQFF.

This chain links TRBV15 with TRBJ2-3; TCRdb gives TRBD1 as the D gene, but with no DNA this cannot be confirmed. CDR1 and CDR2 (germline): LNHNV, YYDKDF (reference sequence). The CDR3 totals 15 residues. CDR3 sequence: CATSRDPGAVDTQYF.

This chain uses TRBV7-9 with TRBJ1-1. The CDR3 length is 14 residues. Germline CDR1 SEHNR, CDR2 FQNEAQ (reference sequence). CDR3 sequence reads: CASSLNRAWREAFF.

The V and J genes are TRBV27 and TRBJ2-7; there is no DNA to check the TCRdb D call of TRBD1. Germline lookup yields CDR1 MNHEY and CDR2 SMNVEV (reference sequence). The CDR3 totals 14 residues. The CDR3 spells CASSFQDRGYEQYF.

The rearrangement uses TRBV6-2 or TRBV6-3 and TRBJ2-2; without DNA, the TCRdb call of TRBD2 cannot be checked. The V gene's germline CDR1 is MNHEY and CDR2 SVGEGT. This CDR3 region has 19 residues. This chain's CDR3 is CASSYGGLAGDINTGELFF.

The J gene is TRBJ1-4, the V gene TRBV6-1. CDR3 length equals 15 residues. Germline V gene sequence: CDR1 MNHNS, CDR2 SASEGT. CDR3 protein: CASKSGRDWIEKLFF.

The V call is TRBV9, the J call TRBJ2-1; the TCRdb D gene call, TRBD2, has no DNA to confirm it. Germline loops: CDR1 SGDLS, CDR2 YYNGEE. This CDR3 comprises 15 residues. The CDR3: CASSRGGDSRDEQFF.

The V call is TRBV6-1, the J call TRBJ2-1. The CDR3 is made up of 14 amino acids. Per germline, CDR1 MNHNS and CDR2 SASEGT. Here the CDR3 reads CASSERPAYNEQFF.